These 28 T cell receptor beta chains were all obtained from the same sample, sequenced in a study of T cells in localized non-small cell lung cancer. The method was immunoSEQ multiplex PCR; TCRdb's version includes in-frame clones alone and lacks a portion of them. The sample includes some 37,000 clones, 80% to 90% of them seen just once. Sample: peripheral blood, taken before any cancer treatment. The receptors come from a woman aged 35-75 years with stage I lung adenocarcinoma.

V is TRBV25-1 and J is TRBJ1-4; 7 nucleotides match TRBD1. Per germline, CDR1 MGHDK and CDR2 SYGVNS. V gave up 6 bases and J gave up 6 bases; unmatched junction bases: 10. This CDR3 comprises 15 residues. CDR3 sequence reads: CASSDPVTGDEKLFF. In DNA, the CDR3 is TGTGCCAGCAGCGACCCCGTCACAGGGGATGAAAAACTGTTTTTT.

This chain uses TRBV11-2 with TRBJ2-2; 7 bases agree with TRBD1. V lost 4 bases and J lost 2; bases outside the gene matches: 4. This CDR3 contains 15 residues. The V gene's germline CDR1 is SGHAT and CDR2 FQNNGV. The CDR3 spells CASSSNRGNTGELFF. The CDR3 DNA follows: TGTGCCAGCAGCTCAAACAGGGGTAACACCGGGGAGCTGTTTTTT.

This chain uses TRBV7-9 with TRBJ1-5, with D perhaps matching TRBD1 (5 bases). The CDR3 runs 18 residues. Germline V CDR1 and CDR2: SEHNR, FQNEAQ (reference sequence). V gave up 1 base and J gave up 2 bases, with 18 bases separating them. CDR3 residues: CASSLGGQSGGGNQPQHF. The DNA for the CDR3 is TGTGCCAGCAGCTTAGGGGGCCAGAGCGGAGGTGGCAATCAGCCCCAGCATTTT.

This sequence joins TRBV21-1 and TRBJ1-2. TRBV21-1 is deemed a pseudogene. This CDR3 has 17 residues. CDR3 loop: CASSKEPGSSLLYGYTF. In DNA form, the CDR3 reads TGTGCCAGCAGCAAAGAGCCAGGTAGCAGCCTCCTCTATGGCTACACCTTC.

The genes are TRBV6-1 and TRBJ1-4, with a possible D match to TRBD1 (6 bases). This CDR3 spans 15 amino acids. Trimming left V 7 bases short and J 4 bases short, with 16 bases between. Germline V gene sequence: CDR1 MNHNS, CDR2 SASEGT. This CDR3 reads CASTLGQTFNEKLFF. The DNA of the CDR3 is TGTGCCAGCACCCTAGGACAGACTTTTAATGAAAAACTGTTTTTT.

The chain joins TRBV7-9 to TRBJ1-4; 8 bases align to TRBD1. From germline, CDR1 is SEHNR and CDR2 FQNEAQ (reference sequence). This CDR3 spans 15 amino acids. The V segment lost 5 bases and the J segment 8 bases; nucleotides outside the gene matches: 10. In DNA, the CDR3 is TGTGCCAGCAGCGTCCAGGGGGCTAGGTGGGAAAAACTGTTTTTT. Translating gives CASSVQGARWEKLFF.

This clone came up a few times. The chain's CDR3 is CASSVDLGGHQHF. For the CDR3, the DNA is TGTGCCAGCAGCGTAGATCTAGGGGGACACCAGCATTTT. V usage is TRBV9 and J usage is TRBJ1-5; D possibly corresponds to TRBD1 (6 bases). CDR3 length: 13 amino acids. CDR1 and CDR2 (germline): SGDLS, YYNGEE. Trimming removed 0 bases at V and 12 bases at J, with 13 bases between.

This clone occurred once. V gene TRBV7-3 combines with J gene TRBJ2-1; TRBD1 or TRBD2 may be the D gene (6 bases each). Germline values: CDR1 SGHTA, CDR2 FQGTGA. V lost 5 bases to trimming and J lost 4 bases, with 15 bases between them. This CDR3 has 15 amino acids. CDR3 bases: TGTGCCAGCAGCCCACGGGGGACACTATACAATGAGCAGTTCTTC. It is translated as CASSPRGTLYNEQFF.

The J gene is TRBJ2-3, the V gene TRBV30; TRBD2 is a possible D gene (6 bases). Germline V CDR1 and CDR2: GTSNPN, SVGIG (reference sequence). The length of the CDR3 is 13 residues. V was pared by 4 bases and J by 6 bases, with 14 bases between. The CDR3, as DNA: TGTGCCTGGACAGTAAGAGGAGGGGATACGCAGTATTTT. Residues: CAWTVRGGDTQYF.

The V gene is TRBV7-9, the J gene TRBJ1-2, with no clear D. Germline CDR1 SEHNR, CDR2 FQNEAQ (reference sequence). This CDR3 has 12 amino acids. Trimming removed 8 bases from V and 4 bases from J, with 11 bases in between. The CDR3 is CASGLDGYGYTF. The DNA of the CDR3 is TGTGCCAGCGGGCTGGACGGCTATGGCTACACCTTC.

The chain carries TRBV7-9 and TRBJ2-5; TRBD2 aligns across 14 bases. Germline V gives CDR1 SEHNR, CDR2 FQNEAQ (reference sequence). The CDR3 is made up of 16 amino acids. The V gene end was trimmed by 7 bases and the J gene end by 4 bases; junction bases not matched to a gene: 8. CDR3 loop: CASTPPGLAGAETQYF. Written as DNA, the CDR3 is TGTGCCAGCACCCCTCCGGGACTAGCGGGAGCAGAGACCCAGTACTTC.

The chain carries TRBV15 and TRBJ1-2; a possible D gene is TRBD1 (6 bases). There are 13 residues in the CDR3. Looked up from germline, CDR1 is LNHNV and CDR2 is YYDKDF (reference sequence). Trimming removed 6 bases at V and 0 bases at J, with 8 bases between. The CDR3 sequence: CATSQGTNYGYTF. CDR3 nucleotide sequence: TGTGCCACCAGTCAGGGGACTAACTATGGCTACACCTTC.

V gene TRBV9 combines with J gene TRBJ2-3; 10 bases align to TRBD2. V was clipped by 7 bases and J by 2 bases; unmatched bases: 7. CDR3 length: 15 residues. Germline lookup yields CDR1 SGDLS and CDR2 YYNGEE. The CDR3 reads CASGPGLAFTDTQYF. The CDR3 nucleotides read TGTGCCAGCGGCCCGGGACTAGCGTTCACAGATACGCAGTATTTT.

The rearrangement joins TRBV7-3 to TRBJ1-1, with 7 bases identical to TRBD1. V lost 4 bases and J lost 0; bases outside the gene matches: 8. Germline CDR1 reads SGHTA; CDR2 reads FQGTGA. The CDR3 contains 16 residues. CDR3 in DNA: TGTGCCAGCAGCTCCAATCCGGGACAGCTGAACACTGAAGCTTTCTTT. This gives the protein CASSSNPGQLNTEAFF.

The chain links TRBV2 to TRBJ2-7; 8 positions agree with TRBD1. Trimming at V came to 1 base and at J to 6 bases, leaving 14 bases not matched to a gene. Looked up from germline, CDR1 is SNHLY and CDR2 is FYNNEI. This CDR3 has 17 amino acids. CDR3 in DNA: TGTGCCAGCAGTGAAGGCCGGACAGGGCTCTTGTTAGGCGAGCAGTACTTC. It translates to CASSEGRTGLLLGEQYF.

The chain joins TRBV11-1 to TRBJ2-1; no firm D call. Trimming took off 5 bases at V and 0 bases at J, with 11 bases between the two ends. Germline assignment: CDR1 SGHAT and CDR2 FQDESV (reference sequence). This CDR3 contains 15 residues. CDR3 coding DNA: TGTGCCAGCAGCCCAATTAGGAGCTCCTACAATGAGCAGTTCTTC. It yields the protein CASSPIRSSYNEQFF.

The CDR3 DNA is TGTGCCAGCAGCTTGTGGAGGGGGCAGGACACCGGGGAGCTGTTTTTT. This sequence encodes CASSLWRGQDTGELFF. The chain recombines TRBV7-9 with TRBJ2-2; D is possibly TRBD1 (7 bases). This CDR3 spans 16 amino acids. The germline gives CDR1 SEHNR, CDR2 FQNEAQ (reference sequence). Deletions cut 3 bases from V and 3 bases from J, with 14 bases between.

Here the CDR3 DNA reads TGTGCCAGCAGCCCCCCGACGGGGGAAAAACTGTTTTTT. It specifies CASSPPTGEKLFF. The V gene is TRBV28, the J gene TRBJ1-4, with no clear D. This CDR3 is 13 amino acids long. Germline CDR1 reads MDHEN; CDR2 reads SYDVKM. V shed 6 bases and J shed 8 bases, with 13 bases lying between them.

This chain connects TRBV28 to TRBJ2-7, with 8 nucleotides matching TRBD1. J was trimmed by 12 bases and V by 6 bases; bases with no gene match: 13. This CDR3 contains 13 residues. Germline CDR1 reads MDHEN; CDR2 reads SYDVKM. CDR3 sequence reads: CASSPGQGRWGYF. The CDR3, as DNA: TGTGCCAGCAGCCCCGGACAGGGACGATGGGGGTACTTC.

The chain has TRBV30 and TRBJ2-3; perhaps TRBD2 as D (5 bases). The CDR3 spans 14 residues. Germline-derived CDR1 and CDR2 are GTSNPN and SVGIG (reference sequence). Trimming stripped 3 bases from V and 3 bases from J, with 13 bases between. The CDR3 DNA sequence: TGTGCCTGGAGATTAGCAGCGGCTACAGATACGCAGTATTTT. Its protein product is CAWRLAAATDTQYF.

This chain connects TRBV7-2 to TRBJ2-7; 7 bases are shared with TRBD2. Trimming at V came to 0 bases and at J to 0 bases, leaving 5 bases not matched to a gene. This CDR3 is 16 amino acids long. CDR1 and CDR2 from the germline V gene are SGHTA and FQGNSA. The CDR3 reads CASSLAASGASYEQYF. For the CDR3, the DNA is TGTGCCAGCAGCTTAGCGGCGAGCGGGGCCTCCTACGAGCAGTACTTC. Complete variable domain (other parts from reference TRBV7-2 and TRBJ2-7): GAGVSQSPSNKVTEKGKDVELRCDPISGHTALYWYRQSLGQGLEFLIYFQGNSAPDKSGLPSDRFSAERTGGSVSTLTIQRTQQEDSAVYLCASSLAASGASYEQYFGPGTRLTVT.

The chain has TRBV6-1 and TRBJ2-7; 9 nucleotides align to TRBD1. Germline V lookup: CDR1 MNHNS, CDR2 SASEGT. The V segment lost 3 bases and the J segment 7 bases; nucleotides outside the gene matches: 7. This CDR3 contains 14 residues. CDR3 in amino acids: CASSDAGTGKEQYF. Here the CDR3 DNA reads TGTGCCAGCAGTGATGCCGGGACAGGGAAGGAGCAGTACTTC.

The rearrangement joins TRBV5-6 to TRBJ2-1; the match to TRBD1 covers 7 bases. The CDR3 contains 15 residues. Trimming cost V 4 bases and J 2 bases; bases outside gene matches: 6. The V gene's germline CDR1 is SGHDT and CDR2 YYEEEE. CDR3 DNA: TGTGCCAGCAGCCCCCCGACAGGGACCTACAATGAGCAGTTCTTC. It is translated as CASSPPTGTYNEQFF.

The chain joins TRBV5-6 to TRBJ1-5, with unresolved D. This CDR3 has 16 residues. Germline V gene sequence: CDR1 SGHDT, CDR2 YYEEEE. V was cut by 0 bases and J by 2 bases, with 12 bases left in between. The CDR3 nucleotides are TGTGCCAGCAGCTTGGCCGTCGATGGCGGCAATCAGCCCCAGCATTTT. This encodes CASSLAVDGGNQPQHF.

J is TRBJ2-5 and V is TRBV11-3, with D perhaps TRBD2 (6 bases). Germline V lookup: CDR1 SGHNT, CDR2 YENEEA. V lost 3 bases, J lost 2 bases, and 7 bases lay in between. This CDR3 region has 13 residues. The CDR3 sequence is CASSLRGQETQYF. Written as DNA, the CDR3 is TGTGCCAGCAGCTTGCGGGGTCAAGAGACCCAGTACTTC.

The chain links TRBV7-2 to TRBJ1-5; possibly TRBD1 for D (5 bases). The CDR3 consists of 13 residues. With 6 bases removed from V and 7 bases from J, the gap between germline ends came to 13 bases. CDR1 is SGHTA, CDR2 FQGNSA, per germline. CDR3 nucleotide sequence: TGTGCCAGCAGTTGGGGGTGGGACCAGCCCCAGCATTTT. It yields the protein CASSWGWDQPQHF.

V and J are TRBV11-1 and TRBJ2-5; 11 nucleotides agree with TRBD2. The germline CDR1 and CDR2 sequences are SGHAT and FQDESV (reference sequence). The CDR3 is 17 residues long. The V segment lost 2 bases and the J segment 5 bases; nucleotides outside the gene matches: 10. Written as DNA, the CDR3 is TGTGCCAGCAGCTTAAGCTTTGGGACTAGCGGTGGGGAGACCCAGTACTTC. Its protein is CASSLSFGTSGGETQYF. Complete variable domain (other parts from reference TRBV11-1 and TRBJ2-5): EAEVAQSPRYKITEKSQAVAFWCDPISGHATLYWYRQILGQGPELLVQFQDESVVDDSQLPKDRFSAERLKGVDSTLKIQPAELGDSAMYLCASSLSFGTSGGETQYFGPGTRLLVL.

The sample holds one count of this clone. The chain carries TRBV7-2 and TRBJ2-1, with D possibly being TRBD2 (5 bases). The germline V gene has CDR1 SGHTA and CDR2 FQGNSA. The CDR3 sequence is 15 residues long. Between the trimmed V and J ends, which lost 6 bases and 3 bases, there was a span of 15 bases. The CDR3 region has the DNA TGTGCCAGCAGGGATCCCCCCGGGGACTACAATGAGCAGTTCTTC. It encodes CASRDPPGDYNEQFF. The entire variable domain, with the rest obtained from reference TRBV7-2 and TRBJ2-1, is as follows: GAGVSQSPSNKVTEKGKDVELRCDPISGHTALYWYRQSLGQGLEFLIYFQGNSAPDKSGLPSDRFSAERTGGSVSTLTIQRTQQEDSAVYLCASRDPPGDYNEQFFGPGTRLTVL.